These T cell receptor beta chains were read from a single sample in a study of vaccination and CD4 T cells after COVID-19. TCRdb recomputed calls from the PCR reads with MiXCR, one row per CDR3 protein. The sample consists of fewer than 15,000 distinct CDR3 sequences, approximately 60% of them appearing once. No cognate antigen is known for these TCRs. Sequenced material: CD4+ T cells from blood, cultured in vitro. These receptors were collected from a human donor who had recovered from COVID-19. The conserved cysteine and the conserved F or W are not part of the CDR3 here. Not every row has a clone size; where given, it reads once, few, many or a size class.

clone size: .
J gene: TRBJ1-5
V gene: TRBV6-5
CDR3 protein: ASSYTNRGGNQPQH

clone size: .
J gene: TRBJ1-1
V gene: TRBV2
CDR3 protein: ATRLRRNTEAF

clone size: .
J gene: TRBJ2-5
V gene: TRBV7-2
CDR3 protein: ASTGGGYQETQY

clone size: .
J gene: TRBJ1-2
V gene: TRBV2
CDR3 protein: ASGGDRGNYGYT

clone size: .
J gene: TRBJ2-1
V gene: TRBV20-1
CDR3 protein: SATPSGRTEQF

clone size: few
J gene: TRBJ1-5
V gene: TRBV7-2
CDR3 protein: ASSLSVGDFGQPQH

clone size: .
J gene: TRBJ2-7
V gene: TRBV6-5
CDR3 protein: ASSLSIVNYEQY

clone size: .
J gene: TRBJ2-7
V gene: TRBV6-1
CDR3 protein: ASSEMAGDSYEQY

clone size: few
J gene: TRBJ2-3
V gene: TRBV6-5
CDR3 protein: ASSYARDSWSDTQY

clone size: .
J gene: TRBJ2-2
V gene: TRBV19
CDR3 protein: ASSMDSANTGELF

clone size: .
J gene: TRBJ1-2
V gene: TRBV21-1
CDR3 protein: ASTKSPDGSYGYT

clone size: once
J gene: TRBJ2-4
V gene: TRBV7-2
CDR3 protein: ASSLFGDIQY

clone size: .
J gene: TRBJ1-1
V gene: TRBV6-5
CDR3 protein: ASSYLGGNTEAF

clone size: .
J gene: TRBJ1-2
V gene: TRBV7-9
CDR3 protein: ASSFGHPTNYGYT

clone size: .
J gene: TRBJ2-7
V gene: TRBV6-1
CDR3 protein: ASSPLGGTGFNEQY

clone size: .
J gene: .
V gene: TRBV15
CDR3 protein: ATSREGDEQY

clone size: few
J gene: .
V gene: TRBV7-2
CDR3 protein: ASSPVTRDRKNEQY

clone size: .
J gene: TRBJ1-4
V gene: TRBV28
CDR3 protein: ASRRSTNEKLF

clone size: few
J gene: TRBJ2-3
V gene: TRBV7-8
CDR3 protein: ASSRADTQY

clone size: .
J gene: TRBJ1-6
V gene: TRBV2
CDR3 protein: ASSVRTAANSPLH

clone size: .
J gene: TRBJ2-1
V gene: TRBV7-2
CDR3 protein: ASRFTGGLEQF

clone size: .
J gene: TRBJ2-3
V gene: TRBV5-4
CDR3 protein: ASSPGGGRGDTQY

clone size: .
J gene: TRBJ2-6
V gene: TRBV12-3/TRBV12-4
CDR3 protein: ASSFSSGRPGANVLT

clone size: .
J gene: TRBJ2-7
V gene: TRBV12-3/TRBV12-4
CDR3 protein: ASSPTTYEQY

clone size: .
J gene: TRBJ2-7
V gene: TRBV6-1
CDR3 protein: ASRTTGAGEQY

clone size: .
J gene: TRBJ1-5
V gene: TRBV10-3
CDR3 protein: AISDGGQPQH

clone size: .
J gene: TRBJ1-5
V gene: TRBV12-3/TRBV12-4
CDR3 protein: ASSRQGTSNQPQH

clone size: .
J gene: TRBJ1-2
V gene: TRBV4-2
CDR3 protein: ASSQVGTPLNYGYT

clone size: few
J gene: TRBJ2-7
V gene: TRBV28
CDR3 protein: ASGTQVVSYEQY

clone size: .
J gene: TRBJ1-4
V gene: TRBV20-1
CDR3 protein: SASAGQGGKLF

clone size: .
J gene: TRBJ1-2
V gene: TRBV6-1
CDR3 protein: ASSETGGADYGYT

clone size: .
J gene: TRBJ2-2
V gene: TRBV7-3
CDR3 protein: ASSLRPSGNVANTGELF

clone size: few
J gene: TRBJ2-5
V gene: TRBV15
CDR3 protein: ATSRDRYGVNQETQY

clone size: .
J gene: TRBJ2-3
V gene: TRBV5-1
CDR3 protein: ASSLYRGSTDTQY

clone size: .
J gene: TRBJ2-7
V gene: TRBV15
CDR3 protein: ATSRESRGSQYEQY

clone size: .
J gene: TRBJ2-1
V gene: TRBV2
CDR3 protein: ASSVGGSYNEQF

clone size: .
J gene: TRBJ2-7
V gene: TRBV12-3/TRBV12-4
CDR3 protein: ASSLTYEQY

clone size: .
J gene: TRBJ2-1
V gene: TRBV20-1
CDR3 protein: SARGSGRGGEQF

clone size: .
J gene: TRBJ2-3
V gene: TRBV20-1
CDR3 protein: SAPDTGGLAESSTDTQY

clone size: .
J gene: TRBJ2-3
V gene: TRBV5-1
CDR3 protein: ASRGAGSTDTQY

clone size: .
J gene: TRBJ2-3
V gene: TRBV19
CDR3 protein: ASSTGQRRTDTQY

clone size: .
J gene: TRBJ2-7
V gene: TRBV15
CDR3 protein: AASREARWSTYEQY

clone size: .
J gene: TRBJ2-2
V gene: TRBV19
CDR3 protein: ASSIIRRGTPGTGELF

clone size: few
J gene: TRBJ1-5
V gene: TRBV29-1
CDR3 protein: SVDQGLGQPQH

clone size: .
J gene: TRBJ1-3
V gene: TRBV20-1
CDR3 protein: SARDPTGDSSGNTIY

clone size: .
J gene: TRBJ1-1
V gene: TRBV9
CDR3 protein: ASSVTGGLGEAF

clone size: .
J gene: TRBJ1-6
V gene: TRBV10-2
CDR3 protein: ASRSGLNNSPLH

clone size: few
J gene: TRBJ2-7
V gene: TRBV20-1
CDR3 protein: SARDLTSDTRSYEQY

clone size: .
J gene: TRBJ1-2
V gene: TRBV28
CDR3 protein: ASNYRSNYGYT

clone size: large
J gene: TRBJ2-7
V gene: TRBV6-1
CDR3 protein: ASSEFPLTTRYEQY

clone size: few
J gene: TRBJ1-5
V gene: TRBV19
CDR3 protein: ASSHPGQPQH

clone size: few
J gene: TRBJ2-7
V gene: TRBV2
CDR3 protein: ASSKVAGEVEQY

clone size: .
J gene: TRBJ2-3
V gene: TRBV2
CDR3 protein: ASSEAQASGGTDTQY